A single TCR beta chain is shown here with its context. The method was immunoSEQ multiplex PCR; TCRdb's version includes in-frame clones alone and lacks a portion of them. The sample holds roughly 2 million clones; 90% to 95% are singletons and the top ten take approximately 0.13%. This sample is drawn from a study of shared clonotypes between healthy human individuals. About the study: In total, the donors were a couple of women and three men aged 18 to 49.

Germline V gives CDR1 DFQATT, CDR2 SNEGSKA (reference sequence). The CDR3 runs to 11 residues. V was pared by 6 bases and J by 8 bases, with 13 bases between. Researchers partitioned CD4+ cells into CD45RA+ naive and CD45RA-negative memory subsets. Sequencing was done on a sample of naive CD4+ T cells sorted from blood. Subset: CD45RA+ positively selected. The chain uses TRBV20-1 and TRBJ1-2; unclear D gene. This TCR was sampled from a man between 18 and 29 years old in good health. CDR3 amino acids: CSAQEGGGYTF. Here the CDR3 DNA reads TGCAGTGCCCAGGAAGGAGGCGGCTACACCTTC.